The present T cell receptor (beta chain) was sequenced within a study of shared clonotypes between healthy human individuals. Trimming cost V 6 bases and J 0 bases, with 9 bases left between them. Germline CDR1 reads LNHNV; CDR2 reads YYDKDF (reference sequence). There are 13 residues in the CDR3. A note on this clone: Its antigen is as yet unknown.

Using immunoSEQ multiplex PCR, the repertoire was profiled, and TCRdb retains in-frame clones only, with some absent. The data show 950,000 to 1,100,000 clones, approximately 80% seen once. Study results and caveats: Sampling involved blood alone; tissue repertoires likely differ.

The TCR comes from a man between 18 and 29 years old in good health. Some clones in this sample may be carry-over from other donors' samples. The V call is TRBV15, the J call TRBJ2-7, with D unclear. The sample consisted of memory CD4+ T cells from PBMCs. Described subset: CD45RA-negative fraction. The CDR3: CATRAPSSYEQYF. The CDR3 coding sequence is TGTGCCACCAGAGCCCCGAGCTCCTACGAGCAGTACTTC.